The 30 T cell receptor beta chains below come from one sample, sequenced in a study of blood T cell repertoires in COVID-19 (TCRdb year 2020). Library prep was done by the immunoSEQ multiplex PCR assay. TCRdb's version of the immuneACCESS table is confined to in-frame rearrangements and falls short of the full clone set. An unresolved V gene accounts for under half of the shortfall where checked; the remainder is of unknown origin. The sample has around 150,000 clones on record, about 88% of them singletons. 0.99% of the sample goes to the ten largest clones. The sample was peripheral blood. These receptors all come from a man in his late teens or twenties with acute or convalescent COVID-19.

The chain has TRBV28 and TRBJ1-5; 8 bases fit TRBD1. V was pared by 8 bases and J by 1 base, with 4 bases of the junction left unmatched. The CDR3 has 14 residues. The germline V gene encodes CDR1 MDHEN and CDR2 SYDVKM. CDR3 sequence: CASYRQGSNQPQHF. CDR3 coding DNA: TGTGCCAGCTATCGACAGGGGAGCAATCAGCCCCAGCATTTT. Complete variable domain (other parts from reference TRBV28 and TRBJ1-5): DVKVTQSSRYLVKRTGEKVFLECVQDMDHENMFWYRQDPGLGLRLIYFSYDVKMKEKGDIPEGYSVSREKKERFSLILESASTNQTSMYLCASYRQGSNQPQHFGDGTRLSIL.

The rearrangement uses TRBV7-2 and TRBJ1-1, with 7 bases that match TRBD1. From germline, CDR1 is SGHTA and CDR2 FQGNSA. V gave up 6 bases and J gave up 1 base; unmatched junction bases: 8. There are 15 residues in the CDR3. The CDR3 bases are TGTGCCAGCAGACCGACAGGGCTGACGAACACTGAAGCTTTCTTT. Protein: CASRPTGLTNTEAFF.

The V call is TRBV5-8, the J call TRBJ2-2; 8 bases fit TRBD1. The V and J ends lost 0 bases and 4 bases, in that order; junction bases with no gene match: 8. Germline-derived CDR1 and CDR2 are SGHTS and YDEGEE. The CDR3 spans 17 residues. The CDR3 nucleotides read TGTGCCAGCAGCTTGGTTTCCGGACAGGGCCCCACCGGGGAGCTGTTTTTT. The encoded protein is CASSLVSGQGPTGELFF.

The chain is built from TRBV5-1 and TRBJ2-1; TRBD1 matches at 8 bases. Germline loops: CDR1 SGHRS, CDR2 YFSETQ. After removal of 4 bases from V and 3 bases from J, the junction contained 6 bases not matched to a gene. The CDR3 is 15 amino acids. The CDR3 spells CASSPQGGLYNEQFF. CDR3 coding DNA: TGCGCCAGCAGCCCACAGGGGGGACTCTACAATGAGCAGTTCTTC.

This chain links TRBV6-5 with TRBJ1-1; tentatively, D is TRBD1 (6 bases). Germline assignment: CDR1 MNHEY and CDR2 SVGAGI. Trimming removed 2 bases from V and 4 bases from J, with 11 bases in between. This CDR3 is 14 amino acids long. The CDR3 sequence is CASSYEGGITEAFF. The CDR3 DNA reads as TGTGCCAGCAGTTACGAGGGGGGGATCACTGAAGCTTTCTTT.

The J gene is TRBJ1-1, the V gene TRBV9, with 9 bases fitting TRBD1. The CDR3 consists of 14 residues. The V segment lost 4 bases and the J segment 4 bases; nucleotides outside the gene matches: 5. Germline CDR1 is SGDLS and CDR2 is YYNGEE. The CDR3 region is CASSPGGQGTEAFF. CDR3 in DNA: TGTGCCAGCAGCCCGGGGGGACAGGGCACTGAAGCTTTCTTT.

This chain uses TRBV6-5 with TRBJ1-1; 7 nucleotides match TRBD1. The germline CDR1 and CDR2 sequences are MNHEY and SVGAGI. With 5 bases clipped from V and 1 base from J, the junction kept 1 base outside the gene matches. The CDR3 loop spans 13 amino acids. CDR3 in DNA: TGTGCCAGCAGTAGGGACAGGAACACTGAAGCTTTCTTT. Translated, it gives CASSRDRNTEAFF.

This rearrangement joins TRBV4-2 to TRBJ1-1, with D possibly matching TRBD1 (6 bases). The ends were cut back, 1 base at V and 0 bases at J, with 9 bases in the middle. This CDR3 is 15 amino acids long. Per germline, CDR1 LGHNA and CDR2 YNFKEQ. The CDR3 bases are TGTGCCAGCAGCCAAGGGACAGCCATGAACACTGAAGCTTTCTTT. Amino acids: CASSQGTAMNTEAFF.

This clone was seen once. This chain connects TRBV7-9 to TRBJ1-1; 10 bases fit TRBD1. CDR1 and CDR2 (germline): SEHNR, FQNEAQ (reference sequence). This CDR3 has 11 amino acids. Germline trimming cut 5 bases from V and 11 bases from J; bases unmatched to any gene: 2. The DNA for the CDR3 is TGTGCCAGCAGCCCGGACAGGGGGGCTTTCTTT. This encodes CASSPDRGAFF.

The rearrangement links TRBV5-4 to TRBJ1-1; D is ambiguous. Germline V lookup: CDR1 SGHNT, CDR2 YYREEE (reference sequence). The CDR3 length is 16 residues. Deletions cut 3 bases from V and 1 base from J, with 16 bases between. CDR3: CASSSGLGPGNTEAFF. The DNA for the CDR3 is TGTGCCAGCAGCTCCGGACTCGGCCCGGGGAACACTGAAGCTTTCTTT. The full variable domain, rest sourced from reference TRBV5-4 and TRBJ1-1, is ETGVTQSPTHLIKTRGQQVTLRCSSQSGHNTVSWYQQALGQGPQFIFQYYREEENGRGNFPPRFSGLQFPNYSSELNVNALELDDSALYLCASSSGLGPGNTEAFFGQGTRLTVV.

J is TRBJ1-1 and V is TRBV11-2; no definite D call. The CDR3 sequence is 14 residues long. V was cut by 3 bases and J by 1 base, with 9 bases left in between. In germline, CDR1 is SGHAT, CDR2 FQNNGV. In DNA, the CDR3 is TGTGCCAGCAGCTTGGGCCGTACGAACACTGAAGCTTTCTTT. It specifies CASSLGRTNTEAFF.

This chain joins TRBV10-3 and TRBJ1-5, with D perhaps matching TRBD1 (5 bases). The CDR3 extends over 15 amino acids. V lost 1 base and J 7 bases, leaving 14 bases between the germline ends. From germline, CDR1 is ENHRY and CDR2 SYGVKD. CDR3 sequence: CAISEYVGVRQPQHF. The CDR3, as DNA: TGTGCCATCAGTGAGTATGTAGGGGTTCGGCAGCCCCAGCATTTT.

J is TRBJ1-2 and V is TRBV28, with no clear D. The V end was cut by 3 bases, the J end by 4 bases, with 3 bases between. CDR1 and CDR2 from the germline V gene are MDHEN and SYDVKM. This CDR3 region has 11 residues. The CDR3, as DNA: TGTGCCAGCAGTTTCTTCTATGGCTACACCTTC. This sequence encodes CASSFFYGYTF.

The chain has TRBV30 and TRBJ1-6; 8 nucleotides align to TRBD1. Germline V gives CDR1 GTSNPN, CDR2 SVGIG (reference sequence). Trimming at V came to 3 bases and at J to 8 bases, leaving 9 bases not matched to a gene. The CDR3 runs 15 residues. The CDR3 sequence is CAWRSSAGGDSPLHF. The CDR3 DNA reads as TGTGCCTGGAGGTCCTCGGCAGGGGGCGATTCACCCCTCCACTTT.

This clone was observed a few times. The rearrangement uses TRBV5-5 and TRBJ1-4; 8 nucleotides agree with TRBD1. The CDR3 extends over 14 amino acids. Germline values: CDR1 SGHKS, CDR2 YYEKEE (reference sequence). After removal of 3 bases from V and 4 bases from J, the junction contained 2 bases not matched to a gene. CDR3 bases: TGTGCCAGCAGCTGGGACAGGTATAATGAAAAACTGTTTTTT. Protein: CASSWDRYNEKLFF.

V gene TRBV28 combines with J gene TRBJ2-1; TRBD2 agrees at 11 bases. The length of the CDR3 is 15 residues. The V segment lost 7 bases and the J segment 4 bases; nucleotides outside the gene matches: 6. CDR1 MDHEN and CDR2 SYDVKM come from the germline V gene. The CDR3 DNA reads as TGTGCCAGCACCTCTAGCGGGGGGTTTTACAATGAGCAGTTCTTC. As protein: CASTSSGGFYNEQFF.

The rearrangement joins TRBV3-1 (or the pseudogene TRBV3-2) to TRBJ1-1; TRBD1 aligns across 7 bases. Germline V lookup: CDR1 LGHDT, CDR2 YNNKEL (reference sequence). This CDR3 comprises 16 residues. J lost 5 bases, V lost 5 bases, and 14 bases had no gene match. The CDR3 spells CASSAAGGRLRTEAFF. In DNA, the CDR3 is TGTGCCAGCAGCGCCGCAGGGGGACGCCTTAGAACTGAAGCTTTCTTT.

The CDR3 spells CASSLRQGNYGYTF. The CDR3 DNA sequence: TGTGCCAGCAGTTTAAGGCAGGGCAACTATGGCTACACCTTC. V usage is TRBV27 and J usage is TRBJ1-2, with D possibly TRBD1 on 5 matching bases. CDR1 and CDR2 (germline): MNHEY, SMNVEV (reference sequence). V was cut by 2 bases and J by 2 bases, with 9 bases left in between. This CDR3 comprises 14 residues.

The gene calls are TRBV6-5 and TRBJ2-3, with TRBD2 matching 8 bases. Germline V gene data show CDR1 as MNHEY and CDR2 as SVGAGI. This CDR3 comprises 15 residues. V was clipped by 7 bases and J by 0 bases; unmatched bases: 6. The CDR3 region is CASTMKRGSTDTQYF. The CDR3 DNA reads as TGTGCCAGCACCATGAAGCGGGGGAGCACAGATACGCAGTATTTT.

V usage is TRBV29-1 and J usage is TRBJ2-2; 11 nucleotides match TRBD1. V shed 2 bases, J shed 6 bases, and the junction held 5 bases outside the gene matches. Germline CDR1 SQVTM, CDR2 ANQGSEA. There are 15 residues in the CDR3. In nucleotides, the CDR3 is TGCAGCGTTGAAATGGGACAGGGGGAGTCCGGGGAGCTGTTTTTT. Amino acids: CSVEMGQGESGELFF.

The table lists this clone with a count of one. The rearrangement uses TRBV2 and TRBJ2-7; 9 bases line up with TRBD1. Per the germline V gene, CDR1 is SNHLY and CDR2 is FYNNEI. The CDR3 extends over 14 amino acids. The trim removed 4 bases at V and 4 bases at J, leaving 5 bases unmatched. For the CDR3, the DNA is TGTGCCAGCAGTGCTTCCGGGACAGGGTACGAGCAGTACTTC. Translating it yields CASSASGTGYEQYF.

The CDR3 loop is CASSTTGGSPLHF. CDR3 nucleotide sequence: TGTGCCAGTAGTACGACGGGGGGATCACCCCTCCACTTT. This sequence joins TRBV19 and TRBJ1-6; D may be TRBD1 (5 bases). CDR3 length equals 13 residues. Germline V lookup: CDR1 LNHDA, CDR2 SQIVND (reference sequence). V dropped 4 bases and J dropped 10 bases, with 11 bases sitting between them.

The rearrangement uses TRBV5-1 and TRBJ2-2; D is possibly TRBD2 (6 bases). Germline V gene data show CDR1 as SGHRS and CDR2 as YFSETQ. The CDR3 extends over 12 amino acids. The CDR3 nucleotides are TGCGCTACTAGCCGCAGCACCGGGGAGCTGTTTTTT. It specifies CATSRSTGELFF. Looking up the rest from reference TRBV5-1 and TRBJ2-2 gives the full variable domain: KAGVTQTPRYLIKTRGQQVTLSCSPISGHRSVSWYQQTPGQGLQFLFEYFSETQRNKGNFPGRFSGRQFSNSRSEMNVSTLELGDSALYLCATSRSTGELFFGEGSRLTVL.

The chain is built from TRBV5-1 and TRBJ1-2; tentative D call: TRBD1 (5 bases). The CDR3 covers 13 residues. Per the germline V gene, CDR1 is SGHRS and CDR2 is YFSETQ. V was clipped by 0 bases and J by 4 bases, with 7 bases between them. The chain's CDR3 is CASSLGQIYGYTF. The CDR3 region has the DNA TGCGCCAGCAGCTTGGGACAGATCTATGGCTACACCTTC.

This chain uses TRBV5-6 with TRBJ1-2, with a possible D match to TRBD1 (6 bases). The germline V gene encodes CDR1 SGHDT and CDR2 YYEEEE. V was pared by 4 bases and J by 5 bases, with 15 bases between. The CDR3 runs to 14 residues. The CDR3 reads CASSTLDSIYGYTF. CDR3 DNA: TGTGCCAGCAGCACCCTGGACAGTATTTATGGCTACACCTTC.

For the CDR3, the DNA is TGTGCCAGCAGTTCCCTAGCGGGGCCCGGGGAGCTGTTTTTT. Protein: CASSSLAGPGELFF. The J gene is TRBJ2-2, the V gene TRBV28, with TRBD2 identical over 9 bases. The germline V gene encodes CDR1 MDHEN and CDR2 SYDVKM. The CDR3 has 14 amino acids. Germline trimming cut 4 bases from V and 6 bases from J; bases unmatched to any gene: 3.

This sequence joins TRBV11-2 and TRBJ1-6, with D possibly TRBD1 on 6 matching bases. This CDR3 region has 15 residues. The germline gives CDR1 SGHAT, CDR2 FQNNGV. V lost 5 bases, J lost 7 bases, and 15 bases lay in between. The CDR3 sequence: CASSPRGAANSPLHF. The CDR3 DNA reads as TGTGCCAGCAGCCCCAGGGGAGCGGCCAATTCACCCCTCCACTTT.

This clone was recorded once. The chain carries TRBV4-1 and TRBJ1-6, with D uncertain. In germline, CDR1 is MGHRA, CDR2 YSYEKL. The ends were cut back, 1 base at V and 9 bases at J, with 13 bases in the middle. The CDR3 contains 15 residues. The CDR3, as DNA: TGCGCCAGCAGCCAAGGGAAAGCAGCAGGTTCACCCCTCCACTTT. Residues: CASSQGKAAGSPLHF.

This chain uses TRBV10-3 with TRBJ2-7; 8 bases map to TRBD1. The junction had 18 bases not matched to a gene; V was cut back by 9 bases and J by 11 bases. The CDR3 has 14 residues. Germline values: CDR1 ENHRY, CDR2 SYGVKD. CDR3 sequence reads: CAIRRGQDTLVEYF. The CDR3 DNA is TGTGCCATTCGTCGGGGACAGGACACACTTGTGGAGTACTTC.

This clone was counted a few times. This chain joins TRBV18 and TRBJ2-7, with 10 bases aligning to TRBD1. The J segment lost 2 bases and the V segment lost 3 bases, leaving 4 bases of the junction unmatched. This CDR3 spans 15 amino acids. Germline CDR1 reads KGHSH; CDR2 reads LQKENI. CDR3 nucleotide sequence: TGTGCCAGCTCACCGACAGGGGGCATAACCTACGAGCAGTACTTC. As protein: CASSPTGGITYEQYF.